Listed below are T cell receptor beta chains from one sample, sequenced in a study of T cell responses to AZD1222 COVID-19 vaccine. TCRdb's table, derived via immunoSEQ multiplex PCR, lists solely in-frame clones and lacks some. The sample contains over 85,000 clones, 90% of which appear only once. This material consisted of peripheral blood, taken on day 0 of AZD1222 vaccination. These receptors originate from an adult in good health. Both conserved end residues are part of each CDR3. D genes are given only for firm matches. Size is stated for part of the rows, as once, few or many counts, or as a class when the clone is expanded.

CDR3nt: TGTGCCAGTAGCCCAAATGGGCAGAACACTGAAGCTTTCTTT
CDR3aa: CASSPNGQNTEAFF
j_gene: TRBJ1-1
v_gene: TRBV19
abundance: NA
d_gene: NA

CDR3nt: TGTGCCAGCAGGTTGGACAGGGACACTAATTCACCCCTCCACTTT
CDR3aa: CASRLDRDTNSPLHF
j_gene: TRBJ1-6
v_gene: TRBV6-5
abundance: NA
d_gene: TRBD1

CDR3nt: TGTGCCAGCAGCTTACGAGGACAGGGGGCTGGCTACACCTTC
CDR3aa: CASSLRGQGAGYTF
j_gene: TRBJ1-2
v_gene: TRBV7-9
abundance: NA
d_gene: TRBD1

CDR3nt: TGTGCCAGCAGCCCGCCCGGGGGAGAGGGGGACGAGCAGTACTTC
CDR3aa: CASSPPGGEGDEQYF
j_gene: TRBJ2-7
v_gene: TRBV5-5
abundance: NA
d_gene: NA

CDR3nt: TGTGCCAGCAGCCTTGATCAGTACGAGCAGTACTTC
CDR3aa: CASSLDQYEQYF
j_gene: TRBJ2-7
v_gene: TRBV7-2
abundance: NA
d_gene: NA

CDR3nt: TGTGCCAGCCTCCCTTTGGGGGATTCGGAAAAACTGTTTTTT
CDR3aa: CASLPLGDSEKLFF
j_gene: TRBJ1-4
v_gene: TRBV19
abundance: NA
d_gene: NA

CDR3nt: TGCGCCAACGGTAGACGGATCTCTGGAAACACCATATATTTT
CDR3aa: CANGRRISGNTIYF
j_gene: TRBJ1-3
v_gene: TRBV10-1
abundance: NA
d_gene: NA

CDR3nt: TGTGCCAGCTCACCGGCACCTAACACTGAAGCTTTCTTT
CDR3aa: CASSPAPNTEAFF
j_gene: TRBJ1-1
v_gene: TRBV18
abundance: NA
d_gene: NA

CDR3nt: TGCGCCAGCAGCTTGAGGACAGCGGTTAATGAAAAACTGTTTTTT
CDR3aa: CASSLRTAVNEKLFF
j_gene: TRBJ1-4
v_gene: TRBV5-1
abundance: NA
d_gene: NA

CDR3nt: TGCGCCAGCAGCCAAGAAGGGCTAGCGAACTACGAGCAGTACTTC
CDR3aa: CASSQEGLANYEQYF
j_gene: TRBJ2-7
v_gene: TRBV4-3
abundance: NA
d_gene: NA

CDR3nt: TGTGCCAGCCCGGGGGGGGGTGAGAATCAGCCCCAGCATTTT
CDR3aa: CASPGGGENQPQHF
j_gene: TRBJ1-5
v_gene: TRBV3-1/TRBV3-2
abundance: few
d_gene: NA

CDR3nt: TGTGCCAGCACCCCGATCGCAGGAGGAAATCAGCCCCAGCATTTT
CDR3aa: CASTPIAGGNQPQHF
j_gene: TRBJ1-5
v_gene: TRBV6-5
abundance: NA
d_gene: NA

CDR3nt: TGTGCCAGCAGTTACTCAATCGGGCCTGGCTACACCTTC
CDR3aa: CASSYSIGPGYTF
j_gene: TRBJ1-2
v_gene: TRBV6-2/TRBV6-3
abundance: NA
d_gene: NA

CDR3nt: TGTGCCAGCAGCGGACAGGGGACGGGAGGCTACACCTTC
CDR3aa: CASSGQGTGGYTF
j_gene: TRBJ1-2
v_gene: TRBV6-5
abundance: NA
d_gene: TRBD1

CDR3nt: TGTGCCAGCAGCCCGGCAGACTATGGCTACACCTTC
CDR3aa: CASSPADYGYTF
j_gene: TRBJ1-2
v_gene: TRBV25-1
abundance: NA
d_gene: NA

CDR3nt: TGTGCCAGCACCGAAGGTAGTCATAATTCACCCCTCCACTTT
CDR3aa: CASTEGSHNSPLHF
j_gene: TRBJ1-6
v_gene: TRBV6-5
abundance: NA
d_gene: NA

CDR3nt: TGTGCCAGCAGTTACTCGTTCAGGGTATCCACTGAAGCTTTCTTT
CDR3aa: CASSYSFRVSTEAFF
j_gene: TRBJ1-1
v_gene: TRBV6-5
abundance: NA
d_gene: NA

CDR3nt: TGCGCCAGCAGCCACCGGGGGGGCAGCAATGAGCAGTTCTTC
CDR3aa: CASSHRGGSNEQFF
j_gene: TRBJ2-1
v_gene: TRBV4-3
abundance: NA
d_gene: TRBD2

CDR3nt: TGTGCCAGCAGCTTTGTGGGACCTGAAGCTTTCTTT
CDR3aa: CASSFVGPEAFF
j_gene: TRBJ1-1
v_gene: TRBV5-5
abundance: NA
d_gene: NA

CDR3nt: TGTGCCAGCAGCGTAGACGGGCTAGGGGAGACCCAGTACTTC
CDR3aa: CASSVDGLGETQYF
j_gene: TRBJ2-5
v_gene: TRBV9
abundance: NA
d_gene: NA

CDR3nt: TGTGCCAGCAGCTTAGGGACTCAATCCTACAATGAGCAGTTCTTC
CDR3aa: CASSLGTQSYNEQFF
j_gene: TRBJ2-1
v_gene: TRBV7-2
abundance: NA
d_gene: NA

CDR3nt: TGCGCCAGCAGCTTGGCCCGAAGGACCCAGTACTTC
CDR3aa: CASSLARRTQYF
j_gene: TRBJ2-5
v_gene: TRBV5-1
abundance: NA
d_gene: NA

CDR3nt: TGTGCCAGCAGCTTAGCCCTTTACGAGCAGTACTTC
CDR3aa: CASSLALYEQYF
j_gene: TRBJ2-7
v_gene: TRBV7-2
abundance: NA
d_gene: NA

CDR3nt: TGTGCCAGCAGCCAAGCGCGGGAGCAGTACTTC
CDR3aa: CASSQAREQYF
j_gene: TRBJ2-7
v_gene: TRBV14
abundance: NA
d_gene: NA

CDR3nt: TGTGCCAGCAGCAACGTGGGGACAGTGGTCTTTCCAGATACGCAGTATTTT
CDR3aa: CASSNVGTVVFPDTQYF
j_gene: TRBJ2-3
v_gene: TRBV7-6
abundance: NA
d_gene: TRBD1

CDR3nt: TGTGCCAGCAGCCATTTTAGGGGGTCCGGTTTGGCGGGGTATAATGAAGCTTTCTTT
CDR3aa: CASSHFRGSGLAGYNEAFF
j_gene: TRBJ1-1
v_gene: TRBV3-1/TRBV3-2
abundance: once
d_gene: NA

CDR3nt: TGCGCCAGCAGCGCTCAAGGGGCCCACACTGAAGCTTTCTTT
CDR3aa: CASSAQGAHTEAFF
j_gene: TRBJ1-1
v_gene: TRBV5-1
abundance: NA
d_gene: NA

CDR3nt: TGTGCCACCAGTATGACAGTGAGGGGCTACACCTTC
CDR3aa: CATSMTVRGYTF
j_gene: TRBJ1-2
v_gene: TRBV24-1
abundance: NA
d_gene: NA

CDR3nt: TGTGCCAGCAGCTCCGTCAGGGGGTACGAGCAGTACTTC
CDR3aa: CASSSVRGYEQYF
j_gene: TRBJ2-7
v_gene: TRBV7-2
abundance: NA
d_gene: TRBD1

CDR3nt: TGTGCCAGCAGCCAAAGGAGCGGGGGGGAGACCCAGTACTTC
CDR3aa: CASSQRSGGETQYF
j_gene: TRBJ2-5
v_gene: TRBV2
abundance: NA
d_gene: TRBD2

CDR3nt: TGTGCCAGCAGCTTAGTTGGAGTGCCTCCCGGGGGGGAGCTGTTTTTT
CDR3aa: CASSLVGVPPGGELFF
j_gene: TRBJ2-2
v_gene: TRBV11-3
abundance: NA
d_gene: NA

CDR3nt: TGTGCCAGCAGTGAGGACAGGGGGTTTGTTTATGAAAAACTGTTTTTT
CDR3aa: CASSEDRGFVYEKLFF
j_gene: TRBJ1-4
v_gene: TRBV25-1
abundance: NA
d_gene: TRBD1

CDR3nt: TGTGCCATCAGTGGGGGTGGAGAGACCCAGTACTTC
CDR3aa: CAISGGGETQYF
j_gene: TRBJ2-5
v_gene: TRBV10-3
abundance: NA
d_gene: NA

CDR3nt: TGTGCCAGCAATGTCGGGACGTACGAGCAGTACTTC
CDR3aa: CASNVGTYEQYF
j_gene: TRBJ2-7
v_gene: TRBV25-1
abundance: NA
d_gene: NA

CDR3nt: TGTGCCAGCAGCTCTGGACAGATGGGCTCTGGAAACACCATATATTTT
CDR3aa: CASSSGQMGSGNTIYF
j_gene: TRBJ1-3
v_gene: TRBV9
abundance: NA
d_gene: NA

CDR3nt: TGTGCCAGCAGTTACAGTCAGAATGGAAATGAGCAGTTCTTC
CDR3aa: CASSYSQNGNEQFF
j_gene: TRBJ2-1
v_gene: TRBV6-2/TRBV6-3
abundance: few
d_gene: NA

CDR3nt: TGCGCCAGAAAGGGTAATTTACACTATGGCTACACCTTC
CDR3aa: CARKGNLHYGYTF
j_gene: TRBJ1-2
v_gene: TRBV10-1
abundance: NA
d_gene: NA

CDR3nt: TGTGCCAGCAGTTACAGCGGGTCATCGTCTAATGAGCAGTTCTTC
CDR3aa: CASSYSGSSSNEQFF
j_gene: TRBJ2-1
v_gene: TRBV6-5
abundance: once
d_gene: NA

CDR3nt: TGTGCCAGTTCCGGGACGGGGCGCGGGGGGAGGTCCTACGAGCAGTACTTC
CDR3aa: CASSGTGRGGRSYEQYF
j_gene: TRBJ2-7
v_gene: TRBV27
abundance: NA
d_gene: TRBD2

CDR3nt: TGTGCCAGCAGCTTAGCGGGGACGAATGGCTACACCTTC
CDR3aa: CASSLAGTNGYTF
j_gene: TRBJ1-2
v_gene: TRBV11-2
abundance: once
d_gene: NA

CDR3nt: TGTGCCAGCAGCCCAATCGTCAGCCTAGTCACAGATACGCAGTATTTT
CDR3aa: CASSPIVSLVTDTQYF
j_gene: TRBJ2-3
v_gene: TRBV7-3
abundance: NA
d_gene: NA

CDR3nt: TGTGCCAGCAGTTACTCGAATCAAGGGACAGCGAACGGGGCCAAAAACATTCAGTACTTC
CDR3aa: CASSYSNQGTANGAKNIQYF
j_gene: TRBJ2-4
v_gene: TRBV6-2/TRBV6-3
abundance: NA
d_gene: TRBD1

CDR3nt: TGTGCCAGCAGCTCCAGGACAGCCCCCTACGAGCAGTACTTC
CDR3aa: CASSSRTAPYEQYF
j_gene: TRBJ2-7
v_gene: TRBV5-5
abundance: once
d_gene: NA

CDR3nt: TGTGCCAGTAGTAAACTAGCGGGGAACTCCTACGAGCAGTACTTC
CDR3aa: CASSKLAGNSYEQYF
j_gene: TRBJ2-7
v_gene: TRBV19
abundance: NA
d_gene: TRBD2

CDR3nt: TGTGCCAGCAGCCACCGCAGTAGGGGCACAGATACGCAGTATTTT
CDR3aa: CASSHRSRGTDTQYF
j_gene: TRBJ2-3
v_gene: TRBV3-1/TRBV3-2
abundance: NA
d_gene: NA

CDR3nt: TGTGCCAGCCGGGGGTATCACGAGCAGTACTTC
CDR3aa: CASRGYHEQYF
j_gene: TRBJ2-7
v_gene: TRBV6-5
abundance: NA
d_gene: NA

CDR3nt: TGTGCCAGCAAGCCGGGACAGGCGATTAATGAAAAACTGTTTTTT
CDR3aa: CASKPGQAINEKLFF
j_gene: TRBJ1-4
v_gene: TRBV6-5
abundance: NA
d_gene: TRBD1

CDR3nt: TGTGCCAGCAGCAAAGAGCAGGTACCCACGCCCTTCACAGATACGCAGTATTTT
CDR3aa: CASSKEQVPTPFTDTQYF
j_gene: TRBJ2-3
v_gene: TRBV21-1
abundance: NA
d_gene: NA

CDR3nt: TGTGCCAGCAGCAGAACCGGGGCCAAATACGAGCAGTACTTC
CDR3aa: CASSRTGAKYEQYF
j_gene: TRBJ2-7
v_gene: TRBV7-2
abundance: NA
d_gene: NA

CDR3nt: TGTGCCAGCAGTCCACGACGAGGTAGAACGGGGGGCTACACCTTC
CDR3aa: CASSPRRGRTGGYTF
j_gene: TRBJ1-2
v_gene: TRBV6-5
abundance: NA
d_gene: NA

CDR3nt: TGCAGTGCTGCGGACAGGGAAAAACTGTTTTTT
CDR3aa: CSAADREKLFF
j_gene: TRBJ1-4
v_gene: TRBV20-1
abundance: NA
d_gene: TRBD1

CDR3nt: TGTGCCAGCAGCTTGGGGACAGGGTTTTACGAGCAGTACTTC
CDR3aa: CASSLGTGFYEQYF
j_gene: TRBJ2-7
v_gene: TRBV5-4
abundance: NA
d_gene: TRBD1

CDR3nt: TGCGCCAGCAGTGCCGCTAGCTACGAGCAGTACTTC
CDR3aa: CASSAASYEQYF
j_gene: TRBJ2-7
v_gene: TRBV10-2
abundance: NA
d_gene: NA

CDR3nt: TGTGCCAGCAGTCGCCCGCCGGGGGCACAACACCAAGAGACCCAGTACTTC
CDR3aa: CASSRPPGAQHQETQYF
j_gene: TRBJ2-5
v_gene: TRBV6-6
abundance: once
d_gene: NA

CDR3nt: TGTGCCAGCAGCTTAGACAGGGTTGGCTACACCTTC
CDR3aa: CASSLDRVGYTF
j_gene: TRBJ1-2
v_gene: TRBV7-2
abundance: NA
d_gene: NA

CDR3nt: TGTGCCAGCAGTTACTCGACCGGGCTCGATGGCTACACCTTC
CDR3aa: CASSYSTGLDGYTF
j_gene: TRBJ1-2
v_gene: TRBV6-2/TRBV6-3
abundance: NA
d_gene: NA

CDR3nt: TGTGCCAGCAGCCCCGGACAGGGAAGTAACTATGGCTACACCTTC
CDR3aa: CASSPGQGSNYGYTF
j_gene: TRBJ1-2
v_gene: TRBV6-2/TRBV6-3
abundance: NA
d_gene: TRBD1